This record concerns one T cell receptor (beta chain) sequence. Authors' methods: Estimation of nucleated cell counts relied on the amplification of reference gene primers. Profiling relied on immunoSEQ multiplex PCR, and the TCRdb table lists in-frame clones only, not all of them. V and J calls and clone size are those listed in that table; D and trimming were worked out from the DNA. The sample lists fewer than 450,000 clones, under 95% occurring once. The sample originates from a study of blood T cell repertoires in COVID-19. About the research overall: Sources were T cells, B-cell-depleted T cells, or PBMCs; the material itself was cDNA or gDNA.

The CDR3 is 14 residues long. V gave up 5 bases and J gave up 5 bases, with 13 bases separating them. Germline CDR1 reads SSHAT; CDR2 reads FNYEAQ (reference sequence). The sequence derives from a woman aged 18-29 years who had recovered from COVID-19. The sample taken for sequencing was peripheral blood. This chain joins TRBV7-7 and TRBJ2-1; tentative D call: TRBD2 (5 bases). The CDR3 sequence is CASSTSPSHNEQFF. DNA for the CDR3: TGTGCCAGCAGCACCAGTCCTAGCCACAATGAGCAGTTCTTC.